This is a list of T cell receptor beta chains from one sample in a study of blood T cells in healthy people across ages. TCRdb used MiXCR to reprocess the 5' RACE reads, holding one entry per CDR3 protein. The sample includes about 1.4 million distinct CDR3 sequences, 55% to 75% of them seen just once. Sequencing was performed on blood. The receptors stem from a man younger than 35 in good health. Each CDR3 is given with its conserved first and last residue. The order of the fields is V gene, J gene, clone size, D gene, CDR3 DNA, CDR3 protein. D genes are given only for firm matches. Clone size, where shown, is once, few, many, or a class for clones that have expanded.

V: TRBV10-3; J: TRBJ1-1; size: NA; D: NA; DNA: TGTGCCATCAGACTACCACCTTCTGAAGCTTTCTTT; CDR3: CAIRLPPSEAFF
V: TRBV7-2; J: TRBJ2-7; size: many; D: NA; DNA: TGTGCCAGCAGCTTTTCCGCCTACGAGCAGTACTTC; CDR3: CASSFSAYEQYF
V: TRBV15; J: TRBJ2-1; size: NA; D: NA; DNA: TGTGCCACCAGCAAAGGGTGGACAAGGGGCCGCAATGAGCAGTTCTTC; CDR3: CATSKGWTRGRNEQFF
V: TRBV6-5; J: TRBJ1-1; size: NA; D: NA; DNA: TGTGCCAGCAGTTACTCGATCGCCGGCAAGGGGAGTTCATCCGAAGCTTTCTTT; CDR3: CASSYSIAGKGSSSEAFF
V: TRBV2; J: TRBJ2-7; size: NA; D: NA; DNA: TGTGCCAGCAGTGTCGAGAGGGTTGAGCAGTACTTC; CDR3: CASSVERVEQYF
V: TRBV29-1; J: TRBJ1-2; size: NA; D: NA; DNA: TGCAGCGTTCACAGGGCTACTAACTATGGCTACACCTTC; CDR3: CSVHRATNYGYTF
V: TRBV20-1; J: TRBJ2-7; size: NA; D: TRBD1; DNA: TGCAGTGCTACCTGGACAGGACGCTCCTACGAGCAGTACTTC; CDR3: CSATWTGRSYEQYF
V: TRBV6-5; J: TRBJ2-7; size: few; D: NA; DNA: TGTGCCAGCGGGTTTCTACGCGACGAGCAGTACTTC; CDR3: CASGFLRDEQYF
V: TRBV2; J: TRBJ2-2; size: NA; D: NA; DNA: TGTGCCAGCGGGGGGTGGGGAACGAACACCGGGGAGCTGTTTTTT; CDR3: CASGGWGTNTGELFF
V: TRBV12-3/TRBV12-4; J: TRBJ1-6; size: NA; D: NA; DNA: TGTGCCAGCAGTTTGGCAAGGTCACCCCTCCACTTT; CDR3: CASSLARSPLHF
V: TRBV11-2; J: TRBJ2-5; size: NA; D: TRBD1; DNA: TGTGCCAGCAGCCCCTTTCCCTCGACAGGGCCATACCAAGAGACCCAGTACTTC; CDR3: CASSPFPSTGPYQETQYF
V: TRBV20-1; J: TRBJ1-3; size: many; D: TRBD1; DNA: TGCAGTGCTAGCAAGCCGGGACAGGGGCTTATGGGCTCTGGAAACACCATATATTTT; CDR3: CSASKPGQGLMGSGNTIYF
V: TRBV5-1; J: TRBJ2-3; size: once; D: TRBD1; DNA: TGCGCCAGCAGCTATGGACAGGGAGCAACCCAAGATCGGTATTTT; CDR3: CASSYGQGATQDRYF
V: TRBV10-3; J: TRBJ2-1; size: NA; D: NA; DNA: TGTGCCATCAGTGCGGAGTTAGGCCTAGTGGGCCGCAATGAGCAGTTCTTC; CDR3: CAISAELGLVGRNEQFF
V: TRBV20-1; J: TRBJ1-1; size: NA; D: NA; DNA: TGCAGTGCTCCAAATCGAGGGAGTGAAGCTTTCTTT; CDR3: CSAPNRGSEAFF
V: TRBV5-1; J: TRBJ1-2; size: NA; D: NA; DNA: TGCGCCAGCAGCTGGGACACTCCGGTATGGGGCTACACCTTC; CDR3: CASSWDTPVWGYTF
V: TRBV12-5; J: TRBJ1-2; size: NA; D: NA; DNA: TGTGCTAGTGGTTTATTCGGGGCAGACTATGGCTACACCTTC; CDR3: CASGLFGADYGYTF
V: TRBV20-1; J: TRBJ1-6; size: NA; D: NA; DNA: TGCAGTGCTACGGGGCAGAGGATTAGCTCCTATAATTCACCCCTCCACTTT; CDR3: CSATGQRISSYNSPLHF
V: TRBV27; J: TRBJ2-5; size: NA; D: TRBD1; DNA: TGTGCCAGCTTTGCGCAGGGACAGCAAGAGACCCAGTACTTC; CDR3: CASFAQGQQETQYF
V: TRBV20-1; J: TRBJ2-5; size: NA; D: NA; DNA: TGCAGTGCCCCCTCTAGCTGGGGCCGGCAGACCCAGTACTTC; CDR3: CSAPSSWGRQTQYF
V: TRBV3-1; J: TRBJ2-3; size: few; D: NA; DNA: TGTGCCAGCAGCCAAGAAACAGGGCGTCCAGATACGCAGTATTTT; CDR3: CASSQETGRPDTQYF
V: TRBV29-1; J: TRBJ2-1; size: NA; D: NA; DNA: TGCAGCGCTGAAGTGCGTAACAATGAGCAGTTCTTC; CDR3: CSAEVRNNEQFF
V: TRBV5-1; J: TRBJ1-2; size: NA; D: TRBD1; DNA: TGCGCCAGCAGCTCAAGTGACAGGGCTAACTATGGCTACACCTTC; CDR3: CASSSSDRANYGYTF
V: TRBV24-1; J: TRBJ2-5; size: few; D: NA; DNA: TGTGCCACGACAGTGGAGGGTGAAGAGACCCAGTACTTC; CDR3: CATTVEGEETQYF
V: TRBV20-1; J: TRBJ2-7; size: NA; D: TRBD2; DNA: TGCAGTGCTAGGGTGACTAGCGGGTTAACCTACGAGCAGTACTTC; CDR3: CSARVTSGLTYEQYF
V: TRBV4-1; J: TRBJ2-4; size: NA; D: NA; DNA: TGCGCCAGCAGCCAAGCCCCCCAGGCTAGGGAGCAGTACTTC; CDR3: CASSQAPQAREQYF
V: TRBV5-4; J: TRBJ2-3; size: NA; D: TRBD1; DNA: TGTGCCAGCAGCTTGGTCGGGACGGGACAGGGTGAAGCAGATACGCAGTATTTT; CDR3: CASSLVGTGQGEADTQYF